This is a list of T cell receptor beta chains from one sample in a study of human T cells and chemical hapten exposure. TCRdb called the RACE reads again in MiXCR, with one record for every CDR3 protein. The sample lists some 120,000 distinct CDR3 sequences, 9.5% to 13% occurring once. The specimen was whole blood, collected in connection with sensitization to the hapten diphenylcyclopropenone (DPC). These receptors all stem from a woman between 50 and 59 years old with alopecia areata. Some clones in this sample may be carry-over from other donors' samples. The CDR3 runs from the conserved cysteine through the conserved F or W. The D gene is left open where the match is weak. Not every row has a clone size; where given, it reads once, few, many or a size class.

D	V	J	size	DNA	CDR3
.	TRBV28	TRBJ1-2	many	TGTGCCAGCAGTTCTGAGAGCAGGGACTATGGCTACACCTTC	CASSSESRDYGYTF
.	TRBV24-1	TRBJ2-7	.	TGTGCCACTCAAGATCCCACCTACGAGCAGTACTTC	CATQDPTYEQYF
.	TRBV5-1	TRBJ1-5	.	TGCGCCAGCAGCTTGATGGGGGGGAATCAGCCCCAGCATTTT	CASSLMGGNQPQHF
.	TRBV3-1	TRBJ2-1	many	TGTGCCAGCAGTAGGGACTGGCTGACTACATATGAGCAGTTCTTC	CASSRDWLTTYEQFF
.	TRBV10-2	TRBJ1-4	few	TGCGCCAGCAGTGAGTTCGGGCCCCAAAATGAAAAACTGTTTTTT	CASSEFGPQNEKLFF
TRBD2	TRBV29-1	TRBJ2-7	few	TGCAGCGCCCGGGGAGGGGTAGCGGGCTCCTACGAGCAGTACTTC	CSARGGVAGSYEQYF
.	TRBV7-2	TRBJ2-7	many	TGTGCCAGCAGCCCCCAGGCGGGAAGCTACGAGCAGTACTTC	CASSPQAGSYEQYF
.	TRBV7-2	TRBJ1-5	.	TGTGCCAGCAGCTTAACGGCAGGGGATCAGCCCCAGCATTTT	CASSLTAGDQPQHF
.	TRBV20-1	TRBJ1-5	.	TGCAGTGCTAGTGAGGGGACGGGACAGCCCCAGCATTTT	CSASEGTGQPQHF
.	TRBV5-1	TRBJ2-7	.	TGCGCCAGCAGCTTGGACGGGCAGCCATACGAGCAGTACTTC	CASSLDGQPYEQYF
.	TRBV12-3/TRBV12-4	TRBJ2-7	.	TGTGCCAGCAGTTCGTCCGGCAGGGGCTCCTACGAGCAGTACTTC	CASSSSGRGSYEQYF
.	TRBV28	TRBJ2-7	.	TGTGCCAGCAGTTTACCCCAAGGGGGGGTAAAGCAGTACTTC	CASSLPQGGVKQYF
TRBD1	TRBV4-2	TRBJ1-3	many	TGTGCCAGCAGCCAAGCAGGGGGCCCTGGAAACACCATATATTTT	CASSQAGGPGNTIYF
TRBD1	TRBV12-3/TRBV12-4	TRBJ1-6	few	TGTGCCAGCAGATGGGACAGTTCTAATTCACCCCTCCACTTT	CASRWDSSNSPLHF
.	TRBV20-1	TRBJ1-2	many	TGCAGTGCTGTTGCAACTCCTAACCTCTATGGCTACACCTTC	CSAVATPNLYGYTF
.	TRBV28	TRBJ1-5	.	TGTGCCAGCCTCGGGGGGGGCTACAATCAGCCCCAGCATTTT	CASLGGGYNQPQHF
.	TRBV5-1	TRBJ2-7	few	TGCGCCAGCAGCTTGGGGCAGTCCATGGGGGAGCAGTACTTC	CASSLGQSMGEQYF
.	TRBV10-3	TRBJ2-2	few	TGTGCCACCACCCTGGGCGGGGAGGTCGGCACCGGGGAGCTGTTTTTT	CATTLGGEVGTGELFF
.	TRBV12-3/TRBV12-4	TRBJ1-5	many	TGTGCCAGCACCCCCCAGGGAGGGGTCTTAAATCAGCCCCAGCATTTT	CASTPQGGVLNQPQHF
.	TRBV20-1	TRBJ1-5	many	TGCAGTGCTAGAGATCGCCAGGGTGGGGAATGGGATCAGCCCCAGCATTTT	CSARDRQGGEWDQPQHF
.	TRBV5-6	TRBJ1-1	.	TGTGCCAGCAGCTTTCCAACAGGGTCTGAAGCTTTCTTT	CASSFPTGSEAFF
.	TRBV7-9	TRBJ1-1	many	TGTGCCAGCAGCCGACTAAACAGGGAAGCTTTCTTT	CASSRLNREAFF
TRBD2	TRBV5-1	TRBJ2-7	.	TGCGCCAGCAGCCGCAGCGGGAGCGACTACTACGAGCAGTACTTC	CASSRSGSDYYEQYF
TRBD1	TRBV18	TRBJ1-6	many	TGTGCCAGCTCACTACGACAGGGGCAAAGCTCACCCCTCCACTTT	CASSLRQGQSSPLHF
.	TRBV12-3/TRBV12-4	TRBJ1-5	.	TGTGCCAGCACCCGGGACCTCAATAGCAATCAGCCCCAGCATTTT	CASTRDLNSNQPQHF
TRBD1	TRBV7-6	TRBJ2-7	.	TGTGCCAGCACGCCCGGGACAGGGAGAAACTACGAGCAGTACTTC	CASTPGTGRNYEQYF
TRBD1	TRBV9	TRBJ1-6	many	TGTGCCAGCAGCGGGCGGGACAGCACATCCTCCTATAATTCACCCCTCCACTTT	CASSGRDSTSSYNSPLHF
TRBD1	TRBV11-2	TRBJ2-3	few	TGTGCCAGCACCACAGCAGGGGGAGGCACAGATACGCAGTATTTT	CASTTAGGGTDTQYF
TRBD2	TRBV20-1	TRBJ2-3	few	TGCAGTGCGGAGCGGGGGGACACCTCACTATATACGCAGTATTTT	CSAERGDTSLYTQYF
.	TRBV18	TRBJ2-7	many	TGTGCCAGCGCCCCCTCGGTGTACGAGCAGTACTTC	CASAPSVYEQYF
TRBD2	TRBV20-1	TRBJ2-3	few	TGCAGTGCTAGGGGACTAGAGGGGGATACGCAGTATTTT	CSARGLEGDTQYF
.	TRBV6-2/TRBV6-3	TRBJ1-1	many	TGTGCCAGCAGTTCCCAGGGGAGGAGCACTGAAGCTTTCTTT	CASSSQGRSTEAFF
.	TRBV20-1	TRBJ2-7	.	TGCAGTGCTAAGAGCCGGGCCTCTTACCCCCACGAGCAGTACTTC	CSAKSRASYPHEQYF
TRBD1	TRBV29-1	TRBJ1-1	many	TGCAGCGTTCCGACAGGGGGGTTTGAAGCTTTCTTT	CSVPTGGFEAFF
TRBD1	TRBV5-1	TRBJ2-5	few	TGCGCCAGCAGCTTGGGTCGGACAGGGCAAGAGACCCAGTACTTC	CASSLGRTGQETQYF
.	TRBV12-3/TRBV12-4	TRBJ1-4	.	TGTGCCAGCAGCTACCAGGAAAAACTGTTTTTT	CASSYQEKLFF
TRBD1	TRBV7-2	TRBJ2-2	many	TGTGCCCTACACAGGGGGCCGAACACCGGGGAGCTGTTTTTT	CALHRGPNTGELFF
.	TRBV7-2	TRBJ1-3	.	TGTGCCAGCAGCTTAGTGGCACAGGGAGGTAACACCATATATTTT	CASSLVAQGGNTIYF
TRBD1	TRBV4-2	TRBJ2-7	.	TGTGCCAGCAGCCAAGTAGGACAGGGCTACGAGCAGTACTTC	CASSQVGQGYEQYF
.	TRBV28	TRBJ2-7	many	TGTGCCAGTAGCGACAGCTCGACTCCCTACGAGCAGTACTTC	CASSDSSTPYEQYF
TRBD1	TRBV18	TRBJ1-5	few	TGTGCCAGCTCACCCTCGACAGGGGAAGGTCAGCCCCAGCATTTT	CASSPSTGEGQPQHF
.	TRBV4-3	TRBJ1-1	.	TGCGCCAGCAGCCAAGGGGTAAATATGAACACTGAAGCTTTCTTT	CASSQGVNMNTEAFF
TRBD2	TRBV28	TRBJ2-7	few	TGTGCCAGCAGAACCCGGACTAGCGGGAGGGCGTTTCACGAGCAGTACTTC	CASRTRTSGRAFHEQYF
.	TRBV6-4	TRBJ2-1	few	TGTGCCAGCAGTGGAATCAGCGGAGAGCAGTTCTTC	CASSGISGEQFF
.	TRBV28	TRBJ2-1	few	TGTGCCAGCAGGGGCCCGGGGCCCAGTAACTACAATGAGCAGTTCTTC	CASRGPGPSNYNEQFF
.	TRBV28	TRBJ2-7	few	TGTGCCAGCAGTCCGCAGGGAGCTTGGTACTTC	CASSPQGAWYF
.	TRBV11-3	TRBJ1-1	.	TGTGCCAGCAGCTTTGGTTCGTACACTGAAGCTTTCTTT	CASSFGSYTEAFF
TRBD2	TRBV20-1	TRBJ2-1	.	TGCAGTGGCATAAATTTCGGGACTAGCGGGCATGAGCAGTTCTTC	CSGINFGTSGHEQFF